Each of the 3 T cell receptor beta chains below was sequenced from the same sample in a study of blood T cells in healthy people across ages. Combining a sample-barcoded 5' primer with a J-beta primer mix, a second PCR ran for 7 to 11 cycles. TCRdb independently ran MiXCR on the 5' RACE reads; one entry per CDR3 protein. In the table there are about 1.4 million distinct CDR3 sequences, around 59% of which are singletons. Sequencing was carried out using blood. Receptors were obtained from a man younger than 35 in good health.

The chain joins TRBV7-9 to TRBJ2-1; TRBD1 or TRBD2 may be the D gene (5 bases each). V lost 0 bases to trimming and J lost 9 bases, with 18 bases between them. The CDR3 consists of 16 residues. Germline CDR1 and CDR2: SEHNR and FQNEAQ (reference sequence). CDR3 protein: CASSLARGAGTVEQFF. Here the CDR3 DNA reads TGTGCCAGCAGCTTAGCAAGAGGGGCCGGAACAGTTGAGCAGTTCTTC.

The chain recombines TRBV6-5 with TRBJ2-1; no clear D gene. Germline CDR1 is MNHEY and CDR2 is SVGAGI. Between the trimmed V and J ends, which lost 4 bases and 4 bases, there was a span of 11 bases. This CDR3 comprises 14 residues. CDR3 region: CASSSYAGYNEQFF. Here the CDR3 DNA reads TGTGCCAGCAGTTCCTACGCCGGATACAATGAGCAGTTCTTC.

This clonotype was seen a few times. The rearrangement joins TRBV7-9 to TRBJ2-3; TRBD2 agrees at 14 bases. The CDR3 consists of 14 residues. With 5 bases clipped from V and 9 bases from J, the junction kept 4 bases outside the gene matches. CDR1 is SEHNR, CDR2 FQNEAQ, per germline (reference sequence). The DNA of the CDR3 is TGTGCCAGCAGCCCTGGGACTAGCGGGAGCACGCAGTATTTT. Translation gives CASSPGTSGSTQYF.